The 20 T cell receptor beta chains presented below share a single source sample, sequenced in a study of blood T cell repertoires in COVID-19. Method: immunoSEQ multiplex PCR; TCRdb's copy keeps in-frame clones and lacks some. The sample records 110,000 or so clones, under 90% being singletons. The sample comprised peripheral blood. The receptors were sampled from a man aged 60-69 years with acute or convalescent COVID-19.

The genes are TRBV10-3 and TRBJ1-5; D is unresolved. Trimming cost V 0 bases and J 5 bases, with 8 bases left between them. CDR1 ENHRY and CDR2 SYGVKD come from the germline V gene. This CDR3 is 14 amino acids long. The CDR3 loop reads CAISESGRDQPQHF. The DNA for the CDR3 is TGTGCCATCAGTGAGTCGGGGAGAGATCAGCCCCAGCATTTT.

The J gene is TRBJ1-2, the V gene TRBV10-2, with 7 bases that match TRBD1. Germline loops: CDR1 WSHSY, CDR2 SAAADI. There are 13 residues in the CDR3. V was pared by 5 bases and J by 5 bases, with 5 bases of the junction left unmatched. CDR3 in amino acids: CASSPGQSYGYTF. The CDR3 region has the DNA TGCGCCAGCAGTCCGGGACAGAGTTATGGCTACACCTTC.

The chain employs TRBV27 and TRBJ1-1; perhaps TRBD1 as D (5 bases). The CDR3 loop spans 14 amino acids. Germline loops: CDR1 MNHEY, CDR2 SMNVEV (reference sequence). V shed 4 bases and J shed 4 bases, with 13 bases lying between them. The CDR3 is CASSSLTGSTEAFF. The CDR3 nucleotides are TGTGCCAGCAGTTCCCTTACAGGTAGCACTGAAGCTTTCTTT.

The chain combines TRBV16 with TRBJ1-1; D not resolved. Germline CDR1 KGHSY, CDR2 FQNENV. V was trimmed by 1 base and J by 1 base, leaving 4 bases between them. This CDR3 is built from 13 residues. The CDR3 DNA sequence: TGTGCCAGCAGCCAATACAGGAACACTGAAGCTTTCTTT. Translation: CASSQYRNTEAFF.

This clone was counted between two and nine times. In nucleotides, the CDR3 is TGTGCCAGCAGTACCGGGACAGGGGTTAATGAGCAGTTCTTC. Translated, it gives CASSTGTGVNEQFF. The chain combines TRBV5-5 with TRBJ2-1; TRBD1 matches at 10 bases. Trimming at V came to 5 bases and at J to 7 bases, leaving 6 bases not matched to a gene. This CDR3 comprises 14 residues. CDR1 and CDR2 from the germline V gene are SGHKS and YYEKEE (reference sequence).

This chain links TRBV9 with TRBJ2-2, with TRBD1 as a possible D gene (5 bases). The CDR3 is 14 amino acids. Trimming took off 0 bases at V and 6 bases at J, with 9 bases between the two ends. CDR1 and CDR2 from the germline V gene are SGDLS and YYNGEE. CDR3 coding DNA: TGTGCCAGCAGCGTAGAAGTAGGGGCCGGGGAGCTGTTTTTT. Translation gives CASSVEVGAGELFF.

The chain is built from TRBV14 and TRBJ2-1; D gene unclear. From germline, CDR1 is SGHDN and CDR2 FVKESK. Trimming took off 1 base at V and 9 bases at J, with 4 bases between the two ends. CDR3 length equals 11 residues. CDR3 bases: TGTGCCAGCAGCCAAGGGAGTGAGCAGTTCTTC. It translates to CASSQGSEQFF.

CDR3 sequence: CATLPGDQDEQFF. The CDR3 coding sequence is TGTGCCACACTCCCGGGAGATCAGGATGAGCAGTTCTTC. The J gene is TRBJ2-1, the V gene TRBV10-3, with D possibly matching TRBD2 (6 bases). The V end lost 10 bases, the J end lost 8 bases, and 18 bases lay between the germline ends. There are 13 residues in the CDR3. Germline V gives CDR1 ENHRY, CDR2 SYGVKD.

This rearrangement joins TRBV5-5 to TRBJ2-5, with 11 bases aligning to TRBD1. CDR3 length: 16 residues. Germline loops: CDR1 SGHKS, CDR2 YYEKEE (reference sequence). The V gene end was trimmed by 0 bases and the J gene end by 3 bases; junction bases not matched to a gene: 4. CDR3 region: CASSLDRTGGKETQYF. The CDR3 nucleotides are TGTGCCAGCAGCTTGGACCGGACAGGGGGCAAAGAGACCCAGTACTTC.

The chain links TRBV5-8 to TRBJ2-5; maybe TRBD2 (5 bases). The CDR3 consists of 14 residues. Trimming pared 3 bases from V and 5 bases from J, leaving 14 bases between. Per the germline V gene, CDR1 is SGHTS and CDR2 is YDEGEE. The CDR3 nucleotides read TGTGCCAGCAGCTCGTTGGCGGGCGGGGAGACCCAGTACTTC. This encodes CASSSLAGGETQYF.

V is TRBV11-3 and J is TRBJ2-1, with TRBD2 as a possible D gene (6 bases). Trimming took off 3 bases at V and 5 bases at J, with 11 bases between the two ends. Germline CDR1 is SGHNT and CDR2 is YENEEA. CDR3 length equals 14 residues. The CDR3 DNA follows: TGTGCCAGCAGCTTGGGGACTGCACACAATGAGCAGTTCTTC. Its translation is CASSLGTAHNEQFF.

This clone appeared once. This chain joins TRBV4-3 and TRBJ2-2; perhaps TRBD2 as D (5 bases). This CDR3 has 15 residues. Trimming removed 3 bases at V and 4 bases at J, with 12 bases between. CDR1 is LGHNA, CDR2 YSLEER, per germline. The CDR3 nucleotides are TGCGCCAGCAGCCAGGGTGGACTCTTCACCGGGGAGCTGTTTTTT. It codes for CASSQGGLFTGELFF.

The CDR3 DNA reads as TGTGCCAGCAGCCCCTCCCTAGGGAACACCGGGGAGCTGTTTTTT. Translation gives CASSPSLGNTGELFF. The rearrangement links TRBV11-1 to TRBJ2-2; D is unclear. The CDR3 loop spans 15 amino acids. CDR1 SGHAT and CDR2 FQDESV come from the germline V gene (reference sequence). The germline V and J ends were trimmed by 5 bases and 1 base, with 11 bases remaining between them.

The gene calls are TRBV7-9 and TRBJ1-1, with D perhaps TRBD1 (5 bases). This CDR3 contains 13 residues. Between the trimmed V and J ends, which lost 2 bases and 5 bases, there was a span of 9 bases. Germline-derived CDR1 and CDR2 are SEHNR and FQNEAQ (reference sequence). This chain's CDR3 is CASSLLEGTEAFF. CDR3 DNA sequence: TGTGCCAGCAGCTTATTGGAGGGGACTGAAGCTTTCTTT.

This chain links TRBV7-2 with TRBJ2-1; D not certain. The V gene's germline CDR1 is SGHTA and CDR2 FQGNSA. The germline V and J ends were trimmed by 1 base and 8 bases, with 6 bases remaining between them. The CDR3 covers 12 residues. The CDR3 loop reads CASSLGQYEQFF. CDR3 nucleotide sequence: TGTGCCAGCAGCTTAGGGCAGTATGAGCAGTTCTTC.

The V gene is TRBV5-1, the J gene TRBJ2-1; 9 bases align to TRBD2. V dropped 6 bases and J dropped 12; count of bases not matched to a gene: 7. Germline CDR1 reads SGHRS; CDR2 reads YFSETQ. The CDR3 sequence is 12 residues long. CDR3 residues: CASKLAGWGQFF. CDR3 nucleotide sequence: TGCGCCAGCAAGCTAGCGGGGTGGGGGCAGTTCTTC.

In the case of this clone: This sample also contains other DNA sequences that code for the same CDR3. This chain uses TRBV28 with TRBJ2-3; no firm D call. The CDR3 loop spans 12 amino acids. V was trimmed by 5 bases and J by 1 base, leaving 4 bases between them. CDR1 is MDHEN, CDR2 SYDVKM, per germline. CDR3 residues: CASSTGTDTQYF. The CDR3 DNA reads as TGTGCCAGCAGTACAGGCACAGATACGCAGTATTTT.

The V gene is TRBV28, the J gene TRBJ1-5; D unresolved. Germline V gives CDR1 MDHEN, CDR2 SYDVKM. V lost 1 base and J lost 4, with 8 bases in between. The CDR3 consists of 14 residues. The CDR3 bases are TGTGCCAGCAGTTTATTAGATCCGAATCAGCCCCAGCATTTT. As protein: CASSLLDPNQPQHF.

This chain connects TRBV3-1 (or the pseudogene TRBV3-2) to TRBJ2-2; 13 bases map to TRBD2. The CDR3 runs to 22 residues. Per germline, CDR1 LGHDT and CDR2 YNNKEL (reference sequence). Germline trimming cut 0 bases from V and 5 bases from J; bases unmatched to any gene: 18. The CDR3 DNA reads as TGTGCCAGCAGCCAAGAAAAGGCACCGGGACTAGCGGGACCCCCGGGGACCGGGGAGCTGTTTTTT. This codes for CASSQEKAPGLAGPPGTGELFF.

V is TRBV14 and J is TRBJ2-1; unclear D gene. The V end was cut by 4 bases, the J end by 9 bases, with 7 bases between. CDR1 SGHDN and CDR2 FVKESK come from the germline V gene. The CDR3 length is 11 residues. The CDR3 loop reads CASSPAVEQFF. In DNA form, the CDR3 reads TGTGCCAGCAGCCCGGCGGTTGAGCAGTTCTTC.